The 5 T cell receptor beta chains below were found in one sample sequenced in a study of blood T cell repertoires in COVID-19. Sequencing used immunoSEQ multiplex PCR; TCRdb keeps in-frame clones, though not all of them. In the table there are about 97,000 clones, approximately 90% of which are singletons. Specimen: peripheral blood. These receptors were obtained from a man aged 55 to 70 with acute or convalescent COVID-19.

This clone appeared a few times. V is TRBV5-4 and J is TRBJ1-2; D is unresolved. Deletions cut 4 bases from V and 1 base from J, with 8 bases between. Germline lookup yields CDR1 SGHNT and CDR2 YYREEE (reference sequence). The CDR3 consists of 13 residues. The CDR3 sequence is CASSERDNYGYTF. In DNA, the CDR3 is TGTGCCAGCAGCGAGAGAGATAACTATGGCTACACCTTC.

The chain carries TRBV5-1 and TRBJ2-5; TRBD1 aligns across 8 bases. The CDR3 extends over 14 amino acids. J was trimmed by 5 bases and V by 5 bases; bases with no gene match: 8. CDR1 and CDR2 from the germline V gene are SGHRS and YFSETQ. The CDR3: CASRPTGAGETQYF. CDR3 in DNA: TGCGCCAGCAGGCCGACAGGGGCAGGGGAGACCCAGTACTTC.

The gene calls are TRBV5-1 and TRBJ2-6; 7 bases fit TRBD1. Losses at the gene ends were 0 bases for V and 1 base for J; bases not matched to a gene: 4. The CDR3 contains 17 residues. Germline V CDR1 and CDR2: SGHRS, YFSETQ. The CDR3: CASSLGQGWSGANVLTF. CDR3 coding DNA: TGCGCCAGCAGCTTGGGACAGGGTTGGTCTGGGGCCAACGTCCTGACTTTC.

This chain connects TRBV7-9 to TRBJ2-3; TRBD1 aligns across 9 bases. With V trimmed by 5 bases and J by 4 bases, 4 bases remained unmatched. CDR1 SEHNR and CDR2 FQNEAQ come from the germline V gene (reference sequence). The CDR3 is made up of 14 amino acids. CDR3 in DNA: TGTGCCAGCAGCCTTTGGGACAGGGCAGATACGCAGTATTTT. It translates to CASSLWDRADTQYF. Based on the CDR3 plus reference TRBV7-9 and TRBJ2-3, the full variable domain is DTGVSQNPRHKITKRGQNVTFRCDPISEHNRLYWYRQTLGQGPEFLTYFQNEAQLEKSRLLSDRFSAERPKGSFSTLEIQRTEQGDSAMYLCASSLWDRADTQYFGPGTRLTVL.

This chain links TRBV6-1 with TRBJ1-1; TRBD1 agrees at 8 bases. The CDR3 sequence is 15 residues long. Unmatched junction bases numbered 5, after V lost 3 bases and J lost 2 bases. Germline V gene lookup returns CDR1 MNHNS and CDR2 SASEGT. CDR3 sequence: CASSDYRGINTEAFF. CDR3 bases: TGTGCCAGCAGTGATTACAGGGGGATTAACACTGAAGCTTTCTTT.